This TCR beta chain was sequenced in a study of shared clonotypes between healthy human individuals. Findings of the study overall: Across subsets, estimated richness was generally greater for naive than for memory populations. Sharing across four donors was highest in naive CD4 (around 5%) and lowest in memory CD8 (approximately 0.4%).

With respect to this clone: No antigen is known for it.

Germline loops: CDR1 SGHTS, CDR2 YDEGEE. The ends lost 10 bases at V and 2 bases at J; junction bases unmatched: 7. The CDR3 has 14 residues. Profiling relied on immunoSEQ multiplex PCR, and the TCRdb table lists in-frame clones only, not all of them. Among around 620,000 clones, around 96% were seen once, and the ten largest hold approximately 0.12%. In the naive CD8 group, cells lacked CD45RO and were positively selected for CCR7, so terminally differentiated effector memory CD45RA+ cells were left out. The source is a woman in her twenties or thirties in good health. This chain uses TRBV5-8 with TRBJ2-3, with TRBD2 matching over 10 bases. Material for sequencing was naive CD8+ T cells sorted from blood. The DNA for the CDR3 is TGTGCCGCCCAGGGACTAGCGTCCACAGATACGCAGTATTTT. It specifies CAAQGLASTDTQYF.